A single sample is the source of the 26 T cell receptor beta chains below, sequenced in a study of cytomegalovirus exposure and HLA in healthy donors. 60 Vbeta and 13 Jbeta primers were used in PCR. Sequencing used immunoSEQ multiplex PCR; TCRdb keeps in-frame clones, though not all of them. The sample includes about 89,000 clones, around a tenth of them seen just once. Source material: PBMCs. The receptor source for this set is a man in his fifties in good health and CMV-seropositive.

This clone was counted only a few times. V usage is TRBV25-1 and J usage is TRBJ1-4; D gene uncertain. V lost 2 bases to trimming and J lost 8 bases, with 9 bases between them. CDR1 is MGHDK, CDR2 SYGVNS, per germline. This CDR3 has 13 residues. The CDR3 DNA reads TGTGCCAGCAGTGAAGAGGCTGGGGAAAAACTGTTTTTT. Translating gives CASSEEAGEKLFF.

This clone was observed once. The chain carries TRBV20-1 and TRBJ2-7; D possibly corresponds to TRBD2 (6 bases). Germline V gene data show CDR1 as DFQATT and CDR2 as SNEGSKA (reference sequence). The ends were cut back, 6 bases at V and 6 bases at J, with 12 bases in the middle. The CDR3 is 11 amino acids. CDR3 sequence reads: CSATTRSEQYF. In DNA form, the CDR3 reads TGCAGTGCGACGACTAGAAGCGAGCAGTACTTC.

This clone has only a few counts. This chain uses TRBV28 with TRBJ2-7, with 7 bases fitting TRBD2. CDR1 is MDHEN and CDR2 is SYDVKM in the germline V gene. V shed 1 base, J shed 2 bases, and the junction held 11 bases outside the gene matches. This CDR3 region has 17 residues. In DNA form, the CDR3 reads TGTGCCAGCAGTTTATATCCGGGAGGAACTAGCCCCTACGAGCAGTACTTC. This codes for CASSLYPGGTSPYEQYF.

This clone was seen at least ten times. The chain couples TRBV7-2 to TRBJ2-7; D is unresolved. V lost 6 bases and J 3 bases, leaving 18 bases between the germline ends. This CDR3 comprises 15 residues. Germline loops: CDR1 SGHTA, CDR2 FQGNSA. The CDR3 bases are TGTGCCAGCAGTCCCAGCAGCATAGGCGGCTACGAGCAGTACTTC. It translates to CASSPSSIGGYEQYF.

This clone has just a few counts. The chain carries TRBV29-1 and TRBJ1-1, with no clear D. CDR1 is SQVTM, CDR2 ANQGSEA, per germline. This CDR3 comprises 11 residues. V shed 6 bases and J shed 1 base, with 6 bases lying between them. CDR3 amino acids: CSVLRNTEAFF. The CDR3 nucleotides read TGCAGCGTCCTCAGGAACACTGAAGCTTTCTTT.

This clone occurred a few times. The chain recombines TRBV7-3 with TRBJ2-7; D may be TRBD2 (5 bases). The CDR3 loop spans 13 amino acids. The V gene's germline CDR1 is SGHTA and CDR2 FQGTGA. Trimming took 0 bases from V and 5 from J, leaving 8 bases between them. The CDR3 loop reads CASSLTGINEQYF. CDR3 bases: TGTGCCAGCAGCTTAACCGGGATAAACGAGCAGTACTTC.

The gene calls are TRBV9 and TRBJ2-7; 14 bases align to TRBD2. The CDR3 length is 15 residues. V shed 4 bases, J shed 6 bases, and the junction held 6 bases outside the gene matches. Germline V lookup: CDR1 SGDLS, CDR2 YYNGEE. As DNA, the CDR3 is TGTGCCAGCAGCTTAGGGACTAGCGGGAGATCCGAGCAGTACTTC. Protein: CASSLGTSGRSEQYF.

This chain connects TRBV5-4 to TRBJ2-1; TRBD2 agrees at 13 bases. Germline V gene data show CDR1 as SGHNT and CDR2 as YYREEE (reference sequence). Trimming removed 4 bases from V and 0 bases from J; junction bases left unmatched: 7. The CDR3 loop spans 18 amino acids. The CDR3 coding sequence is TGTGCCAGCAGCCGACTAGCGGGGGGACCCGGCTCCTACAATGAGCAGTTCTTC. Translation gives CASSRLAGGPGSYNEQFF.

This clone was observed a single time. One end of the junction fails to match germline, which may point to a read error. This chain links TRBV4-1 with TRBJ2-1; TRBD2 aligns across 10 bases. The CDR3 has 19 residues. Germline V gene lookup returns CDR1 MGHRA and CDR2 YSYEKL. CDR3 coding DNA: TGCGTCAGCAGCCAAGACGTAGCGGGAGGCTGGAGCTCCTACAATGAGCAGTTCTTC. Translation: CVSSQDVAGGWSSYNEQFF.

This clone was found a few times. V usage is TRBV14 and J usage is TRBJ2-7, with 7 bases lining up with TRBD1. The CDR3 sequence is 16 residues long. V was clipped by 0 bases and J by 0 bases; unmatched bases: 5. CDR1 and CDR2 (germline): SGHDN, FVKESK. This CDR3 reads CASSQDGQGDSYEQYF. DNA for the CDR3: TGTGCCAGCAGCCAAGATGGGCAGGGGGACTCCTACGAGCAGTACTTC.

The rearrangement uses TRBV12-5 and TRBJ2-7; D perhaps matches TRBD1 (6 bases). The germline CDR1 and CDR2 sequences are LGHNT and FRNRAP. V was trimmed by 7 bases and J by 0 bases, leaving 13 bases between them. CDR3 length: 14 residues. The CDR3 DNA sequence: TGTGCTAGTGTCCCACAGGGAAACTCCTACGAGCAGTACTTC. Protein sequence: CASVPQGNSYEQYF.

This clone was observed a few times. The J gene is TRBJ2-4, the V gene TRBV9; D possibly corresponds to TRBD2 (5 bases). CDR3 size: 14 residues. Germline V gene lookup returns CDR1 SGDLS and CDR2 YYNGEE. V was shortened by 3 bases and J by 0 bases, with 7 bases between the two germline ends. The CDR3 bases are TGTGCCAGCAGCGCAGGACTAGCCAAAAACATTCAGTACTTC. It codes for CASSAGLAKNIQYF.

This chain links TRBV19 with TRBJ2-7; 8 nucleotides match TRBD2. V lost 4 bases and J lost 4; bases outside the gene matches: 3. From germline, CDR1 is LNHDA and CDR2 SQIVND (reference sequence). The CDR3 has 13 residues. The CDR3 reads CASSSGRNYEQYF. CDR3 DNA: TGTGCCAGTAGTAGCGGGAGGAATTACGAGCAGTACTTC.

V usage is TRBV28 and J usage is TRBJ1-4; D call uncertain. The CDR3 is made up of 16 amino acids. Germline CDR1 reads MDHEN; CDR2 reads SYDVKM. The V and J ends lost 4 bases and 5 bases respectively, with 17 bases between them. The CDR3 sequence: CASSSRGWYGNEKLFF. For the CDR3, the DNA is TGTGCCAGCAGTTCCCGGGGTTGGTACGGGAATGAAAAACTGTTTTTT.

This clone was seen a handful of times. The chain combines TRBV5-4 with TRBJ1-1; D possibly corresponds to TRBD1 (6 bases). Germline assignment: CDR1 SGHNT and CDR2 YYREEE (reference sequence). The CDR3 is 14 residues long. The ends were cut back, 2 bases at V and 5 bases at J, with 13 bases in the middle. The CDR3 DNA sequence: TGTGCCAGCAGCTTCCGACAAGGGGGAACTGAAGCTTTCTTT. This encodes CASSFRQGGTEAFF.

This clone has just a few counts. The J gene is TRBJ2-3, the V gene TRBV7-2; D perhaps matches TRBD2 (6 bases). V gave up 1 base and J gave up 9 bases, with 11 bases separating them. Germline values: CDR1 SGHTA, CDR2 FQGNSA. The CDR3 has 13 amino acids. CDR3 residues: CASSLELAGTQYF. CDR3 bases: TGTGCCAGCAGCTTAGAACTAGCCGGGACGCAGTATTTT.

This chain uses TRBV5-1 with TRBJ2-7, with 14 bases fitting TRBD2. The germline V gene has CDR1 SGHRS and CDR2 YFSETQ. Losses at the gene ends were 6 bases for V and 2 bases for J; bases not matched to a gene: 4. The length of the CDR3 is 15 residues. CDR3 in amino acids: CASTLGLAGAYEQYF. CDR3 nucleotides: TGCGCCAGCACCCTGGGACTAGCGGGAGCCTACGAGCAGTACTTC.

The chain employs TRBV4-3 and TRBJ2-7; a weak D match, TRBD1 (6 bases). The length of the CDR3 is 13 residues. V lost 1 base to trimming and J lost 5 bases, with 9 bases between them. From germline, CDR1 is LGHNA and CDR2 YSLEER. CDR3 sequence: CASSQGGDNEQYF. As DNA, the CDR3 is TGCGCCAGCAGCCAAGGAGGGGACAACGAGCAGTACTTC.

This clone was seen a handful of times. The chain recombines TRBV2 with TRBJ2-2, with no clear D. The V end was cut by 6 bases, the J end by 5 bases, with 7 bases between. The CDR3 loop spans 12 amino acids. The germline gives CDR1 SNHLY, CDR2 FYNNEI. CDR3 residues: CASRAETGELFF. CDR3 DNA: TGTGCCAGCAGGGCGGAAACCGGGGAGCTGTTTTTT.

This clone was detected only a few times. This rearrangement joins TRBV6-1 to TRBJ2-5; TRBD2 agrees at 8 bases. With 3 bases clipped from V and 0 bases from J, the junction kept 3 bases outside the gene matches. Germline V gene data show CDR1 as MNHNS and CDR2 as SASEGT. CDR3 length: 15 residues. The CDR3 protein is CASSDPLADQETQYF. DNA for the CDR3: TGTGCCAGCAGTGATCCACTAGCGGACCAAGAGACCCAGTACTTC.

Worth noting for this clone: A read error may produce the germline difference seen at one junction end. CDR3 region: CASSPRAEGPHAF. The CDR3, as DNA: TGTGCCAGCAGCCCCCGTGCGGAGGGGCCTCACGCCTTC. The chain couples TRBV28 to TRBJ1-2, with D perhaps matching TRBD1 (5 bases). The CDR3 contains 13 residues. The germline CDR1 and CDR2 sequences are MDHEN and SYDVKM.

This clone has only a few counts. The V gene is TRBV10-3, the J gene TRBJ2-3; 13 positions agree with TRBD2. V was clipped by 2 bases and J by 2 bases; unmatched bases: 1. The CDR3 covers 16 residues. Germline CDR1 ENHRY, CDR2 SYGVKD. CDR3 in amino acids: CAISEGLAGATDTQYF. CDR3 DNA sequence: TGTGCCATCAGTGAGGGACTAGCGGGAGCCACAGATACGCAGTATTTT.

The J gene is TRBJ2-1, the V gene TRBV5-8; D gene unclear. V lost 0 bases to trimming and J lost 5 bases, with 18 bases between them. Germline V gives CDR1 SGHTS, CDR2 YDEGEE. This CDR3 is built from 17 residues. DNA of the CDR3: TGTGCCAGCAGCTTGGCCTCCTTGGCAGGTTGGGACAATGAGCAGTTCTTC. Protein: CASSLASLAGWDNEQFF.

This clone was counted between two and nine times. The chain uses TRBV28 and TRBJ1-4; weak D call: TRBD1 (5 bases). The CDR3 is made up of 17 amino acids. V lost 6 bases, J lost 8 bases, and 25 bases lay in between. Germline V gene data show CDR1 as MDHEN and CDR2 as SYDVKM. The CDR3 DNA reads TGTGCCAGCAGGACAAGGGGCAAAAAAATACACTACGAAAAACTGTTTTTT. Translating it yields CASRTRGKKIHYEKLFF.

The chain carries TRBV28 and TRBJ2-7, with D maybe TRBD2 (6 bases). Trimming left V 7 bases short and J 6 bases short, with 22 bases between. CDR1 and CDR2 from the germline V gene are MDHEN and SYDVKM. The CDR3 is 15 residues long. The CDR3 reads CASIPSRGLSSEQYF. The CDR3 DNA reads as TGTGCCAGCATCCCATCGCGGGGTTTAAGCTCCGAGCAGTACTTC.

The CDR3 DNA sequence: TGTGCCGGAGGACAGACGGAGACCCAGTACTTC. Translating it yields CAGGQTETQYF. The chain carries TRBV2 and TRBJ2-5, with a possible D match to TRBD1 (6 bases). The V and J ends lost 11 bases and 5 bases respectively, with 12 bases between them. From germline, CDR1 is SNHLY and CDR2 FYNNEI. CDR3 length: 11 residues.